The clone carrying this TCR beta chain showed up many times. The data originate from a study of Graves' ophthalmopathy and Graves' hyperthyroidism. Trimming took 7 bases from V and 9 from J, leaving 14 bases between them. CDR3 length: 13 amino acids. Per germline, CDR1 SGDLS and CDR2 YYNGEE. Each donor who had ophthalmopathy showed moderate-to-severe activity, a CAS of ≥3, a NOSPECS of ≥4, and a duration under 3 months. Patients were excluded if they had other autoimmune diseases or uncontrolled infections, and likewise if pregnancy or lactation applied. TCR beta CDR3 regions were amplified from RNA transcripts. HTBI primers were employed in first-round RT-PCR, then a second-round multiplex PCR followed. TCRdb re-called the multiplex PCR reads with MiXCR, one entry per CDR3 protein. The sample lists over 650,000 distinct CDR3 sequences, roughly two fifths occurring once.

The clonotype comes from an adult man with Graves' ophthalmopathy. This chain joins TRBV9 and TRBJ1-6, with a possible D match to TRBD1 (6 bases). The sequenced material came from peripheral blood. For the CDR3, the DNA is TGTGCCAGCTCACCGACAGGTTTTTCACCCCTCCACTTT. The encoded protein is CASSPTGFSPLHF.